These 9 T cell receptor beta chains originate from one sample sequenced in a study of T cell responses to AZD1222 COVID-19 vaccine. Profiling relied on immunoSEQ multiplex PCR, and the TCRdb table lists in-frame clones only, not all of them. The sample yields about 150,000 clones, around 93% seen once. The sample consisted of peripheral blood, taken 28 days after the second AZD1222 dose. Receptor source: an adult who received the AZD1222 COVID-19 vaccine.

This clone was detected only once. The CDR3 region has the DNA TGTGCCACCAGTCCCGGGACCCGAAGGACCCAGTACTTC. This encodes CATSPGTRRTQYF. This chain connects TRBV15 to TRBJ2-5; D assignment may be TRBD1 or TRBD2 (5 bases each). V shed 6 bases and J shed 7 bases, with 15 bases lying between them. Germline CDR1 is LNHNV and CDR2 is YYDKDF (reference sequence). The CDR3 has 13 amino acids. The full variable domain, in which reference TRBV15 and TRBJ2-5 provide the parts outside the CDR3, is DAMVIQNPRYQVTQFGKPVTLSCSQTLNHNVMYWYQQKSSQAPKLLFHYYDKDFNNEADTPDNFQSRRPNTSFCFLDIRSPGLGDTAMYLCATSPGTRRTQYFGPGTRLLVL.

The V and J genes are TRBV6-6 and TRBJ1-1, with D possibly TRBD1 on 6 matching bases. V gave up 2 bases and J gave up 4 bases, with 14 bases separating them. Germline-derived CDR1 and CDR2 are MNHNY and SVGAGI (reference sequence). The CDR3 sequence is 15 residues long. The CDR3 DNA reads TGTGCCAGCAGTTACGGGGGCCAAAGCGGCACTGAAGCTTTCTTT. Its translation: CASSYGGQSGTEAFF.

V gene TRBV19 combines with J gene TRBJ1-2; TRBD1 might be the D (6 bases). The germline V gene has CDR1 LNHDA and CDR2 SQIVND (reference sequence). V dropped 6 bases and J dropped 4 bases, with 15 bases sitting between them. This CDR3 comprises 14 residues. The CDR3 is CASRIQQGSYGYTF. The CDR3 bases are TGTGCCAGTAGGATACAACAGGGTAGCTATGGCTACACCTTC.

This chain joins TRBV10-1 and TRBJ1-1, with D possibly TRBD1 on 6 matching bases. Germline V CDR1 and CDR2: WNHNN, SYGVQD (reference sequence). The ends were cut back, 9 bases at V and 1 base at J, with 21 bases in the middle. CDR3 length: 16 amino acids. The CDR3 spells CARFLCRTARNTEAFF. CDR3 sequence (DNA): TGCGCCAGGTTCCTGTGTCGGACAGCGAGGAACACTGAAGCTTTCTTT.

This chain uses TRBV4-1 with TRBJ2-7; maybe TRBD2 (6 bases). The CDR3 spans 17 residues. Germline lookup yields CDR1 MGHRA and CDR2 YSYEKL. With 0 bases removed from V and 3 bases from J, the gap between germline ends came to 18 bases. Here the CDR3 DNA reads TGCGCCAGCAGCCAAGATTTTGGGGTTCTGGGAGGCTACGAGCAGTACTTC. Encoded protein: CASSQDFGVLGGYEQYF.

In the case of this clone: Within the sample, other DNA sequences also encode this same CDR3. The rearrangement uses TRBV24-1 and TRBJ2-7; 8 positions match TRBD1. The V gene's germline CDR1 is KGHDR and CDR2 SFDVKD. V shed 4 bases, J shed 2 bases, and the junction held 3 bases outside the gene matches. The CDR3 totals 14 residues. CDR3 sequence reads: CATSDPDRAYEQYF. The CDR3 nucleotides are TGTGCCACCAGTGACCCGGACAGGGCCTACGAGCAGTACTTC.

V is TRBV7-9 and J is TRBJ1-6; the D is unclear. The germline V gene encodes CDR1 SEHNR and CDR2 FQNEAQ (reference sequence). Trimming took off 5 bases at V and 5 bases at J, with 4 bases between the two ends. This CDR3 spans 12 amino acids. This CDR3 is CASSADNSPLHF. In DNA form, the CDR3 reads TGTGCCAGCAGCGCCGATAATTCACCCCTCCACTTT.

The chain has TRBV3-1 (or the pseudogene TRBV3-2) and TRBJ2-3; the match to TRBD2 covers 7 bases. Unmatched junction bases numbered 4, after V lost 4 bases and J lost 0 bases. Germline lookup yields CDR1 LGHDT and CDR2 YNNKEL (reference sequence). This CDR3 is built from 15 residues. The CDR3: CASSLGGTSTDTQYF. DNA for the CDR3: TGTGCCAGCAGCCTCGGGGGGACTAGCACAGATACGCAGTATTTT.

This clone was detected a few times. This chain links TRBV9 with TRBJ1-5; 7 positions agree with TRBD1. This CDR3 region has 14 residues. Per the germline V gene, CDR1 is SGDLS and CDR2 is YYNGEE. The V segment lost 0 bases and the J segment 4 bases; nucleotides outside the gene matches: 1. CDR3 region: CASSVDRGNQPQHF. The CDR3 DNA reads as TGTGCCAGCAGCGTAGACAGGGGAAATCAGCCCCAGCATTTT.